This TCR beta chain was observed in a study of T cells in localized non-small cell lung cancer. Study observations and caveats: Tumor showed lower T cell clonality than uninvolved adjacent lung, where it was highest. For the top 100 tumor clones, a median about 50 also appeared in adjacent lung.

With regard to this clone: Its cognate antigen is unknown.

Clones were read by immunoSEQ multiplex PCR, and TCRdb kept only the in-frame ones, dropping some. The data contain roughly 34,000 clones, approximately 90% of them seen just once; the ten biggest clones take up less than 20%. The CDR3 loop spans 16 amino acids. Germline CDR1 SGHKS, CDR2 YYEKEE (reference sequence). V shed 2 bases, J shed 12 bases, and the junction held 14 bases outside the gene matches. The chain is built from TRBV5-5 and TRBJ1-6; 7 bases are a match to TRBD1. The clonotype was recovered from a man between 40 and 75 years old with stage III lung adenocarcinoma. The specimen was peripheral blood mononuclear cells, collected before any cancer treatment. CDR3 protein: CASSFLAGGAILPLHF. CDR3 coding DNA: TGTGCCAGCAGCTTTTTAGCAGGGGGGGCAATTTTACCCCTCCACTTT.